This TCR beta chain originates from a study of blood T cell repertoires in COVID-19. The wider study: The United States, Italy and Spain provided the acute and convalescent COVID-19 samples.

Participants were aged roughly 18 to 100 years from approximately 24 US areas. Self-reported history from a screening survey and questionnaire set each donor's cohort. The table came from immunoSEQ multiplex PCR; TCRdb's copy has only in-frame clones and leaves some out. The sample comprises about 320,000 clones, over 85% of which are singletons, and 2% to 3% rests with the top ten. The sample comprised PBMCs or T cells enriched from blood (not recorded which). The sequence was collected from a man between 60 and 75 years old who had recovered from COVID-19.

In DNA, the CDR3 is TGTGCCTGGAGTCAAGGGGGCGATCAGCCCCAGCATTTT. This encodes CAWSQGGDQPQHF. The rearrangement uses TRBV30 and TRBJ1-5; 7 nucleotides agree with TRBD1. Germline loops: CDR1 GTSNPN, CDR2 SVGIG (reference sequence). This CDR3 region has 13 residues. Trimming took 2 bases from V and 5 from J; bases not matched to a gene: 3.